Only a few counts were recorded for the clone carrying this T cell receptor (beta chain). Its cognate antigen is unknown. This record comes from a study of cytomegalovirus exposure and HLA in healthy donors. Overall study findings and caveats: What a later analysis reportedly showed was that an Asian-associated ancestry cluster had fewer N-insertions than the approximately 670-donor mean. The listing of 150 to 200 TCR beta chains classed them as cytomegalovirus-associated. Several V segments, TRBV6-2 and TRBV6-3 among them, could not be told apart and were dropped.

The CDR3 covers 13 residues. Trimming removed 4 bases from V and 2 bases from J; junction bases left unmatched: 1. Germline-derived CDR1 and CDR2 are PRHDT and FYEKMQ (reference sequence). The PCR employed 60 Vbeta primers together with 13 Jbeta primers. Here immunoSEQ multiplex PCR was the method, and the copy in TCRdb shows in-frame clones only, minus some. In the table there are some 270,000 clones, approximately 80% of which are singletons. The J gene is TRBJ1-2, the V gene TRBV13, with TRBD1 identical over 7 bases. Material: PBMCs. The receptor was derived from a girl aged 2-10 years in good health and CMV-seronegative. CDR3 region: CASSSDRNYGYTF. For the CDR3, the DNA is TGTGCCAGCAGCTCGGACAGGAACTATGGCTACACCTTC.